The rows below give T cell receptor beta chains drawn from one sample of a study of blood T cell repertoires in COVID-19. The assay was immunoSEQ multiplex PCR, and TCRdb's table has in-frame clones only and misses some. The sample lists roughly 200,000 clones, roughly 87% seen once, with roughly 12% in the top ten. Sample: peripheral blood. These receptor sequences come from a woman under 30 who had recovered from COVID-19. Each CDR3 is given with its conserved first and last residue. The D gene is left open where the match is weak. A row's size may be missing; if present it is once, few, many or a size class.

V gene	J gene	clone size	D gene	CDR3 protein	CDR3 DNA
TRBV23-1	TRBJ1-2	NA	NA	CASSQEGRDYGYTF	TGCGCCAGCAGTCAGGAGGGCAGGGACTATGGCTACACCTTC
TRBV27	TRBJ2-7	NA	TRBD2	CASSLSPSGAYEQYF	TGTGCCAGCAGTTTATCGCCTAGCGGGGCCTACGAGCAGTACTTC
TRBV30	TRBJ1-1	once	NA	CAWTGVNTEAFF	TGTGCCTGGACAGGGGTCAACACTGAAGCTTTCTTT
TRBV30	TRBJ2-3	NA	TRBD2	CAERTSGRTDTQYF	TGTGCCGAACGAACTAGCGGGAGAACAGATACGCAGTATTTT
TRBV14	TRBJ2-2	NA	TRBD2	CASSLSGGRIMYTGELFF	TGTGCCAGCAGCCTCAGCGGCGGGAGAATTATGTACACCGGGGAGCTGTTTTTT
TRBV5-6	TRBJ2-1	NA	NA	CASSFYGSSSYNEQFF	TGTGCCAGCAGTTTTTACGGTTCAAGCTCCTACAATGAGCAGTTCTTC
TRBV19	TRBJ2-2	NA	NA	CASNPGYRLNENTGELFF	TGTGCCAGTAACCCAGGTTACAGATTAAACGAGAACACCGGGGAGCTGTTTTTT
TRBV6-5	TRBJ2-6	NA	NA	CASREVTAGANVLTF	TGTGCCAGCAGAGAGGTGACAGCTGGGGCCAACGTCCTGACTTTC
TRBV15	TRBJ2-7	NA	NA	CATSKQGYEQYF	TGTGCCACCAGTAAACAGGGCTACGAGCAGTACTTC
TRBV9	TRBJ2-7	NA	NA	CASSPRENYEQYF	TGTGCCAGCAGCCCGCGGGAAAACTACGAGCAGTACTTC
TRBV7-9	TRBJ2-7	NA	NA	CASSFPGQFEEQYF	TGTGCCAGCAGCTTCCCTGGACAGTTTGAAGAGCAGTACTTC
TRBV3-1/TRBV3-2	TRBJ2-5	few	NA	CASSRRVETQYF	TGTGCCAGCAGCCGAAGAGTGGAGACCCAGTACTTC
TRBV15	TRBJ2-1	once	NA	CATSSREFYNEQFF	TGTGCCACCAGCAGCCGGGAGTTCTACAATGAGCAGTTCTTC
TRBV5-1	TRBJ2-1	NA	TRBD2	CASSSWGGSGSEQFF	TGCGCCAGCAGCTCGTGGGGTGGTAGCGGGAGTGAGCAGTTCTTC
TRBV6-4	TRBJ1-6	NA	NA	CASSDRGSSPLHF	TGTGCCAGCAGTGATAGAGGAAGTTCACCCCTCCACTTT
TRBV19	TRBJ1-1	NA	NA	CASRTTKNTEAFF	TGTGCCAGCAGAACGACAAAGAACACTGAAGCTTTCTTT
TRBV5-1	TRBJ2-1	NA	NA	CASSLGSRGPSDNEQFF	TGCGCCAGCAGCTTGGGCTCTAGGGGCCCCTCGGACAATGAGCAGTTCTTC
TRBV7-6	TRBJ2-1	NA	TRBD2	CASSYAWLAGVEQFF	TGTGCCAGCAGCTACGCTTGGCTAGCGGGTGTCGAGCAGTTCTTC
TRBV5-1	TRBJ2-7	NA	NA	CASSLSRQGSEQYF	TGCGCCAGCAGCTTGTCCAGGCAGGGCTCCGAGCAGTACTTC
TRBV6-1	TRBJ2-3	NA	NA	CASSEARGTDTQYF	TGTGCCAGCAGTGAAGCGCGGGGCACAGATACGCAGTATTTT
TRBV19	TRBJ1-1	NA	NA	CASSGALNTEAFF	TGTGCCAGTAGTGGGGCCCTGAACACTGAAGCTTTCTTT
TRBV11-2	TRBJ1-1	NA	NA	CASSLGRSGGNTEAFF	TGTGCCAGCAGCTTAGGCAGGTCGGGGGGGAACACTGAAGCTTTCTTT
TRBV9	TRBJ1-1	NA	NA	CASSVRGNTEAFF	TGTGCCAGCAGCGTAAGGGGGAACACTGAAGCTTTCTTT
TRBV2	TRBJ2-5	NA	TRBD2	CASSLGTSGKETQYF	TGTGCCAGCAGCCTAGGGACTAGCGGCAAAGAGACCCAGTACTTC
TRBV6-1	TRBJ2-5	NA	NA	CASSEYSKETQYF	TGTGCCAGCAGTGAGTACAGTAAAGAGACCCAGTACTTC
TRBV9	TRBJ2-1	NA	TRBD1	CASSPSTGGPNNEQFF	TGTGCCAGCAGCCCTTCGACAGGGGGCCCAAACAATGAGCAGTTCTTC
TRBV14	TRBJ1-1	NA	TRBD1	CASSPGTAPFMNTEAFF	TGTGCCAGCAGCCCCGGGACAGCACCTTTTATGAACACTGAAGCTTTCTTT
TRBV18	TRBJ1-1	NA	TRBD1	CASSSGTGGLRTEAFF	TGTGCCAGCTCATCCGGGACAGGGGGCTTGCGGACTGAAGCTTTCTTT
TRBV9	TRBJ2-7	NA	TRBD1	CASSATGVSSYEQYF	TGTGCCAGCAGCGCCACAGGGGTCAGCTCCTACGAGCAGTACTTC
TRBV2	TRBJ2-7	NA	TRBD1	CASSPTWDRGVSSYEQYF	TGTGCCAGCAGTCCTACCTGGGACAGGGGCGTAAGCTCCTACGAGCAGTACTTC
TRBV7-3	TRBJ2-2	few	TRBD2	CASSLAGDNTGELFF	TGTGCCAGCAGCTTAGCGGGAGACAACACCGGGGAGCTGTTTTTT
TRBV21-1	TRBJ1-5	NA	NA	CASSKFVDRAYSNQPQHF	TGTGCCAGCAGCAAATTCGTCGACAGGGCTTATAGCAATCAGCCCCAGCATTTT
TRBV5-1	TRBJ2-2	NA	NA	CASSYDGMNTGELFF	TGCGCCAGCAGCTATGACGGGATGAACACCGGGGAGCTGTTTTTT
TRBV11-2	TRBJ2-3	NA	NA	CASSLDHGTDTQYF	TGTGCCAGCAGCTTAGATCATGGGACTGATACGCAGTATTTT
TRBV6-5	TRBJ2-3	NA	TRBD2	CASSYASGIADTQYF	TGTGCCAGCAGTTACGCTAGCGGGATTGCAGATACGCAGTATTTT
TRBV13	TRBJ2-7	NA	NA	CASSGLAGQGYEQYF	TGTGCCAGCAGCGGCTTAGCGGGACAGGGATACGAGCAGTACTTC
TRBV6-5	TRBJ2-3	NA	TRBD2	CASSYRSGTGTDTQYF	TGTGCCAGCAGTTACCGTAGCGGGACGGGCACAGATACGCAGTATTTT
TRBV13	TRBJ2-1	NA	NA	CASSPPGGTRVNEQFF	TGTGCCAGCAGCCCGCCAGGGGGGACGCGCGTCAATGAGCAGTTCTTC
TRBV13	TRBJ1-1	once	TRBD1	CASSPTGTGEDTEAFF	TGTGCCAGCAGCCCCACCGGGACAGGGGAGGACACTGAAGCTTTCTTT
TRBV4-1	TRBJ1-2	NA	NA	CASSQPPEGPGGYTF	TGCGCCAGCAGCCAGCCCCCCGAGGGCCCGGGTGGCTACACCTTC
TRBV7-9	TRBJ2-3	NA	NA	CASSVTRTDTQYF	TGTGCCAGCAGCGTAACACGAACAGATACGCAGTATTTT
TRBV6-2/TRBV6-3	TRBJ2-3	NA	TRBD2	CASSDPGLAVVDTQYF	TGTGCCAGCAGTGACCCGGGACTAGCGGTGGTAGATACGCAGTATTTT
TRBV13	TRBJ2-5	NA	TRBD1	CASRDRDRGQETQYF	TGTGCCAGCAGGGACCGGGACAGGGGGCAGGAGACCCAGTACTTC
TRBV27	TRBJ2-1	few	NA	CASSYQAPFGSYNEQFF	TGTGCCAGCAGTTACCAGGCACCGTTCGGCTCCTACAATGAGCAGTTCTTC
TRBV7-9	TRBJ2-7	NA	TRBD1	CASSWTTGVLYEQYF	TGTGCCAGCAGCTGGACGACAGGGGTCCTCTACGAGCAGTACTTC
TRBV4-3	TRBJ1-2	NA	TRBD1	CASSQNPRDRVFGYTF	TGCGCCAGCAGCCAAAACCCCCGGGACAGGGTGTTTGGCTACACCTTC
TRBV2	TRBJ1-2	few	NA	CASWTVLNYGYTF	TGTGCCAGCTGGACAGTCCTTAACTATGGCTACACCTTC
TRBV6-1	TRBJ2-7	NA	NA	CASSLISYEQYF	TGTGCCAGCAGTCTGATTAGCTACGAGCAGTACTTC
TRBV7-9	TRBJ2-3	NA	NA	CASSFSAESTDTQYF	TGTGCCAGCAGCTTTTCAGCGGAATCCACAGATACGCAGTATTTT
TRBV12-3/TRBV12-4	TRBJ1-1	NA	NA	CASSYLLVRAFF	TGTGCCAGCAGTTACCTTCTGGTGCGCGCTTTCTTT
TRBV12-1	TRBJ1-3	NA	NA	CASSHFSGNTIYF	TGTGCCAGCAGCCACTTCTCTGGAAACACCATATATTTT
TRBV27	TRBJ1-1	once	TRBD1	CASSAGTGEYGTEAFF	TGTGCCAGCAGTGCCGGGACAGGGGAATATGGGACTGAAGCTTTCTTT
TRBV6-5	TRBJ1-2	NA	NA	CASSPRWGLYGYTF	TGTGCCAGCTCGCCCCGGTGGGGCCTCTATGGCTACACCTTC
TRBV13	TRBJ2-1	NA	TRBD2	CASRGSGSGRARNEQFF	TGTGCCAGCCGGGGCAGCGGTAGCGGGAGGGCCAGGAATGAGCAGTTCTTC